Shown below are 4 T cell receptor beta chains from a single sample sequenced in a study of T cells in localized non-small cell lung cancer. The repertoire was sequenced with immunoSEQ multiplex PCR; TCRdb's copy has only in-frame clones and lacks some. The data hold tens of thousands of clones, with approximately 80% observed a single time. The specimen was peripheral blood, collected before any cancer treatment. These receptors originate from a male donor aged 60 or over with stage III squamous cell lung carcinoma.

The chain recombines TRBV2 with TRBJ1-2; D gene ambiguous. The CDR3 length is 13 residues. V lost 4 bases, J lost 4 bases, and 10 bases lay in between. Germline CDR1 reads SNHLY; CDR2 reads FYNNEI. CDR3 DNA sequence: TGTGCCAGCAGTGGGGAGGGTTTCTATGGCTACACCTTC. Translated, it gives CASSGEGFYGYTF. The variable domain in full, completed from reference TRBV2 and TRBJ1-2, reads EPEVTQTPSHQVTQMGQEVILRCVPISNHLYFYWYRQILGQKVEFLVSFYNNEISEKSEIFDDQFSVERPDGSNFTLKIRSTKLEDSAMYFCASSGEGFYGYTFGSGTRLTVV.

This rearrangement joins TRBV7-8 to TRBJ1-6; D is possibly TRBD1 (5 bases). Germline V CDR1 and CDR2: SGHVS, FQNEAQ. Trimming left V 0 bases short and J 7 bases short, with 13 bases between. The CDR3 totals 16 residues. CDR3 nucleotides: TGTGCCAGCAGCTTAGCTCCCGGGGGTAAGAATTCACCCCTCCACTTT. It encodes CASSLAPGGKNSPLHF.

This chain uses TRBV13 with TRBJ1-1; D is unclear. The CDR3 is made up of 12 amino acids. The germline gives CDR1 PRHDT, CDR2 FYEKMQ (reference sequence). V lost 5 bases and J 3 bases, leaving 7 bases between the germline ends. The CDR3: CASSHGDTEAFF. The CDR3 region has the DNA TGTGCCAGCAGCCATGGGGACACTGAAGCTTTCTTT. The full variable domain, rest sourced from reference TRBV13 and TRBJ1-1, is AAGVIQSPRHLIKEKRETATLKCYPIPRHDTVYWYQQGPGQDPQFLISFYEKMQSDKGSIPDRFSAQQFSDYHSELNMSSLELGDSALYFCASSHGDTEAFFGQGTRLTVV.

The V call is TRBV6-5, the J call TRBJ2-7; D is ambiguous. The CDR3 sequence is 15 residues long. V was trimmed by 6 bases and J by 4 bases, leaving 19 bases between them. Germline-derived CDR1 and CDR2 are MNHEY and SVGAGI. CDR3: CASRENNPGEYEQYF. For the CDR3, the DNA is TGTGCCAGCAGAGAAAACAATCCCGGAGAGTACGAGCAGTACTTC.